The clone carrying this T cell receptor (beta chain) has just one count. Its antigen is still unknown. The entry originates in a study of graft-versus-host responses after intestinal transplantation. Overall study: Grafts that recipients had were multivisceral, liver-intestinal, or isolated intestinal transplants. The recipients all started with anti-thymocyte globulin induction and then took tacrolimus and steroids for about 3 years. Study-wide points: Declining HvG levels early post-transplant were linked to peak circulating GvH clone levels.

Data came from immunoSEQ multiplex PCR; TCRdb stores just in-frame clones and leaves some out. The sample holds some 100,000 clones; just under 95% are singletons and the top ten take about 0.073%. Germline V gene sequence: CDR1 MDHEN, CDR2 SYDVKM. The CDR3 covers 13 residues. The ends lost 6 bases at V and 7 bases at J; junction bases unmatched: 5. The material sequenced was unstimulated CD8+ T cells sorted from spleen or lymph node cells, taken before transplant. The TCR sequence derives from a human donor who was the organ donor for an intestinal transplant. The genes are TRBV28 and TRBJ1-5; 8 bases match TRBD1. CDR3 region: CASSPRQGQPQHF. The CDR3 nucleotides read TGTGCCAGCAGCCCAAGACAGGGGCAGCCCCAGCATTTT. The full variable domain, in which reference TRBV28 and TRBJ1-5 provide the parts outside the CDR3, is DVKVTQSSRYLVKRTGEKVFLECVQDMDHENMFWYRQDPGLGLRLIYFSYDVKMKEKGDIPEGYSVSREKKERFSLILESASTNQTSMYLCASSPRQGQPQHFGDGTRLSIL.